One sample yielded the 29 T cell receptor beta chains listed below, sequenced in a study of blood T cell repertoires in COVID-19. Produced via immunoSEQ multiplex PCR; TCRdb's table is partial and in-frame only. The sample includes roughly 230,000 clones, approximately 89% of them seen just once. The sample taken for sequencing was peripheral blood. These receptors originate from a woman aged 40 to 50 who had recovered from COVID-19.

The chain uses TRBV4-3 and TRBJ2-7, with a tentative D call TRBD1 (5 bases). Deletions cut 3 bases from V and 3 bases from J, with 18 bases between. Germline V gene data show CDR1 as LGHNA and CDR2 as YSLEER. CDR3 length equals 16 residues. CDR3 in DNA: TGCGCCAGCAGCCACGCACCCGTCGACAGTATCTACGAGCAGTACGTC. It is translated as CASSHAPVDSIYEQYV.

This chain links TRBV5-5 with TRBJ2-2, with 8 positions matching TRBD2. Germline V gene lookup returns CDR1 SGHKS and CDR2 YYEKEE (reference sequence). The V segment lost 5 bases and the J segment 6 bases; nucleotides outside the gene matches: 21. CDR3 length equals 19 residues. Here the CDR3 reads CASSFLAGHGGSDAGELFF. The CDR3, as DNA: TGTGCCAGCAGTTTTTTAGCGGGGCACGGCGGCTCGGACGCCGGGGAGCTGTTTTTT.

This rearrangement joins TRBV5-6 to TRBJ2-3, with 8 bases lining up with TRBD2. The CDR3 consists of 16 residues. Germline V gene sequence: CDR1 SGHDT, CDR2 YYEEEE. Trimming cost V 1 base and J 2 bases; bases outside gene matches: 6. In DNA, the CDR3 is TGTGCCAGCAGCTTGATTAGCGGGACCTACACAGATACGCAGTATTTT. Its translation is CASSLISGTYTDTQYF.

This chain's CDR3 is CASSLLGLAGGSTDTQYF. In DNA form, the CDR3 reads TGTGCCAGTAGTCTTCTCGGACTAGCGGGAGGGAGCACAGATACGCAGTATTTT. This chain links TRBV19 with TRBJ2-3, with TRBD2 identical over 15 bases. The CDR3 totals 18 residues. Per the germline V gene, CDR1 is LNHDA and CDR2 is SQIVND (reference sequence). With V trimmed by 5 bases and J by 0 bases, 6 bases remained unmatched. Filled out from reference TRBV19 and TRBJ2-3, the complete variable domain reads DGGITQSPKYLFRKEGQNVTLSCEQNLNHDAMYWYRQDPGQGLRLIYYSQIVNDFQKGDIAEGYSVSREKKESFPLTVTSAQKNPTAFYLCASSLLGLAGGSTDTQYFGPGTRLTVL.

The genes are TRBV5-1 and TRBJ2-1, with a weak D call TRBD2 (6 bases). This CDR3 has 15 residues. Germline CDR1 SGHRS, CDR2 YFSETQ. Trimming stripped 8 bases from V and 0 bases from J, with 15 bases between. The CDR3 loop is CASYSGDLSYNEQFF. In DNA, the CDR3 is TGCGCCAGTTATAGCGGAGACCTCTCCTACAATGAGCAGTTCTTC.

This chain uses TRBV13 with TRBJ1-3, with 7 positions matching TRBD1. V lost 2 bases, J lost 11 bases, and 3 bases stayed unmatched. This CDR3 region has 12 residues. Germline CDR1 reads PRHDT; CDR2 reads FYEKMQ (reference sequence). The DNA of the CDR3 is TGTGCCAGCAGCTTAAGACAGGGAGCCATATATTTT. It translates to CASSLRQGAIYF.

Turning to this clone: A junction end diverges from the germline sequence, so it may reflect a read error. The CDR3 DNA reads as TGTGCCAGCAGCAGGGGTCCGGGCACAGGGGAAATATTT. It specifies CASSRGPGTGEIF. The chain combines TRBV5-6 with TRBJ1-5; 7 bases match TRBD1. CDR3 length: 13 amino acids. Germline V gene lookup returns CDR1 SGHDT and CDR2 YYEEEE.

The V gene is TRBV12-2, the J gene TRBJ2-7; whether TRBD2, the table's D call, matches the DNA was not checked. TRBV12-2 corresponds to a pseudogene. This CDR3 spans 19 amino acids. The CDR3, as DNA: TGTGCAAGTCGCCCCAACTACGGGAAGGCGAGCGGGGCGGTGGGAGAGCAGTACTTC. Its protein is CASRPNYGKASGAVGEQYF.

The chain combines TRBV30 with TRBJ1-5; possible D gene TRBD1, 6 bases. V lost 2 bases and J lost 2, with 13 bases in between. The CDR3 is 15 amino acids. Germline CDR1 GTSNPN, CDR2 SVGIG (reference sequence). The CDR3: CAWSKGAGGNQPQHF. The CDR3 nucleotides are TGTGCCTGGAGTAAAGGGGCAGGGGGCAATCAGCCCCAGCATTTT.

The chain has TRBV7-9 and TRBJ2-1; D is perhaps TRBD1 (6 bases). Germline-derived CDR1 and CDR2 are SEHNR and FQNEAQ (reference sequence). This CDR3 is built from 16 residues. V was trimmed by 4 bases and J by 3 bases, leaving 16 bases between them. For the CDR3, the DNA is TGTGCCAGCAGCTCCAATTACAGGGCGAGCTACAATGAGCAGTTCTTC. This translates into CASSSNYRASYNEQFF.

The chain joins TRBV5-1 to TRBJ2-2; D remains unclear. This CDR3 spans 12 amino acids. Germline-derived CDR1 and CDR2 are SGHRS and YFSETQ. V dropped 4 bases and J dropped 2 bases, with 3 bases sitting between them. In nucleotides, the CDR3 is TGCGCCAGCAGCCTAAACACCGGGGAGCTGTTTTTT. It specifies CASSLNTGELFF.

The gene calls are TRBV19 and TRBJ1-5, with TRBD1 matching over 8 bases. After removal of 8 bases from V and 5 bases from J, the junction contained 5 bases not matched to a gene. The CDR3 totals 13 residues. CDR1 and CDR2 (germline): LNHDA, SQIVND (reference sequence). The CDR3 nucleotides read TGTGCCAGTCGGACAGGGCGCCATCAGCCCCAGCATTTT. As protein: CASRTGRHQPQHF.

The genes are TRBV11-3 and TRBJ1-1; tentatively, D is TRBD1 (5 bases). The V gene lost 6 bases and the J gene lost 4 bases, with 18 bases spanning the gap. Germline CDR1 is SGHNT and CDR2 is YENEEA. The CDR3 extends over 15 amino acids. The CDR3 sequence is CASRRQGPTSTEAFF. The CDR3 DNA sequence: TGTGCCAGCAGACGGCAGGGCCCCACCAGCACTGAAGCTTTCTTT.

The rearrangement links TRBV2 to TRBJ2-5, with 13 bases that match TRBD2. V shed 1 base, J shed 1 base, and the junction held 6 bases outside the gene matches. The CDR3 extends over 18 amino acids. Germline values: CDR1 SNHLY, CDR2 FYNNEI. CDR3: CASSEGRTSGGLQETQYF. For the CDR3, the DNA is TGTGCCAGCAGTGAAGGGAGGACTAGCGGGGGACTCCAAGAGACCCAGTACTTC. The full variable domain, rest sourced from reference TRBV2 and TRBJ2-5, is EPEVTQTPSHQVTQMGQEVILRCVPISNHLYFYWYRQILGQKVEFLVSFYNNEISEKSEIFDDQFSVERPDGSNFTLKIRSTKLEDSAMYFCASSEGRTSGGLQETQYFGPGTRLLVL.

The chain is built from TRBV28 and TRBJ2-3, with a weak D call TRBD2 (7 bases). The length of the CDR3 is 16 residues. V gave up 7 bases and J gave up 7 bases, with 24 bases separating them. Germline V gene lookup returns CDR1 MDHEN and CDR2 SYDVKM. The CDR3 nucleotides are TGTGCCAGCACCCCCGGAGGGGGGGGGCCTCGGAATACGCAGTATTTT. Its protein product is CASTPGGGGPRNTQYF.

This clone was seen only once. The chain joins TRBV4-2 to TRBJ2-6, with a weak D call TRBD1 (5 bases). Germline CDR1 is LGHNA and CDR2 is YNFKEQ. V gave up 0 bases and J gave up 3 bases, with 15 bases separating them. CDR3 length: 18 amino acids. CDR3 residues: CASSQDPGAPFGANVLTF. CDR3 nucleotides: TGTGCCAGCAGCCAAGATCCTGGGGCCCCCTTTGGGGCCAACGTCCTGACTTTC.

The V call is TRBV5-6, the J call TRBJ2-7, with D uncertain. Germline CDR1 and CDR2: SGHDT and YYEEEE. The V and J ends lost 2 bases and 6 bases respectively, with 9 bases between them. This CDR3 has 12 residues. The CDR3 region has the DNA TGTGCCAGCAGCTTTGGCCTTTCCGAGCAGTACTTC. This encodes CASSFGLSEQYF.

The J gene is TRBJ2-1, the V gene TRBV6-5, with a tentative D call TRBD2 (5 bases). Between the trimmed V and J ends, which lost 6 bases and 6 bases, there was a span of 9 bases. CDR1 and CDR2 from the germline V gene are MNHEY and SVGAGI. The CDR3 is made up of 12 amino acids. The CDR3 nucleotides read TGTGCCAGCAGCGGGAATGTCAATGAGCAGTTCTTC. This codes for CASSGNVNEQFF.

The chain joins TRBV6-6 to TRBJ1-2; D remains ambiguous. Between the trimmed V and J ends, which lost 0 bases and 2 bases, there was a span of 13 bases. CDR1 and CDR2 from the germline V gene are MNHNY and SVGAGI (reference sequence). The CDR3 consists of 16 residues. The CDR3 DNA reads TGTGCCAGCAGTTACTCGATACCGGCGGAGAACTATGGCTACACCTTC. Its translation: CASSYSIPAENYGYTF.

The rearrangement joins TRBV6-2 or TRBV6-3 to TRBJ2-1, with D hard to call. V dropped 3 bases and J dropped 2 bases, with 5 bases sitting between them. Germline CDR1 is MNHEY and CDR2 is SVGEGT. The CDR3 is made up of 13 amino acids. DNA for the CDR3: TGTGCCAGCAGTTATCTTACCTACAATGAGCAGTTCTTC. Protein product: CASSYLTYNEQFF.

This clone was observed a single time. The chain joins TRBV7-2 to TRBJ2-2, with TRBD2 as a possible D gene (6 bases). V shed 7 bases and J shed 2 bases, with 23 bases lying between them. CDR3 length: 18 residues. Per the germline V gene, CDR1 is SGHTA and CDR2 is FQGNSA. In DNA form, the CDR3 reads TGTGCCAGCAACCCCAGAGGTTGGGGACTTATAAACACCGGGGAGCTGTTTTTT. This gives the protein CASNPRGWGLINTGELFF.

The chain carries TRBV6-6 and TRBJ2-6; 7 bases are shared with TRBD1. CDR1 and CDR2 (germline): MNHNY, SVGAGI (reference sequence). CDR3 size: 13 residues. The ends lost 8 bases at V and 2 bases at J; junction bases unmatched: 0. The CDR3 is CASGQAGANVLTF. The CDR3, as DNA: TGTGCCAGCGGACAGGCTGGGGCCAACGTCCTGACTTTC.

With respect to this clone: Compared with germline, one end of the junction differs, possibly owing to a read error. The V and J genes are TRBV6-5 and TRBJ2-2, with D uncertain. This CDR3 has 15 amino acids. The germline gives CDR1 MNHEY, CDR2 SVGAGI. The CDR3 coding sequence is TGTGCCAGCAGTTACTCGGTACAGAACGCCGGGGAGCTGTTTTTT. It yields the protein CASSYSVQNAGELFF.

The chain has TRBV5-4 and TRBJ1-2; 10 positions agree with TRBD1. The J segment lost 5 bases and the V segment lost 3 bases, leaving 7 bases of the junction unmatched. The CDR3 spans 15 residues. Germline assignment: CDR1 SGHNT and CDR2 YYREEE (reference sequence). The CDR3 nucleotides are TGTGCCAGCAGCTGGAGGGACAGGGGAAAGTATGGCTACACCTTC. Its translation is CASSWRDRGKYGYTF.

The rearrangement joins TRBV28 to TRBJ1-5, with 7 bases lining up with TRBD1. The CDR3 is 14 amino acids. The trim removed 6 bases at V and 1 base at J, leaving 3 bases unmatched. Germline V CDR1 and CDR2: MDHEN, SYDVKM. The CDR3 is CASSLTGSNQPQHF. CDR3 nucleotides: TGTGCCAGCAGCCTGACAGGGAGCAATCAGCCCCAGCATTTT.

In its sample, this clone was seen once. This chain connects TRBV27 to TRBJ2-1; tentative D call: TRBD2 (5 bases). The CDR3 spans 15 residues. CDR1 is MNHEY, CDR2 SMNVEV, per germline (reference sequence). Between the trimmed V and J ends, which lost 5 bases and 6 bases, there was a span of 17 bases. DNA for the CDR3: TGTGCCAGCAGTAGCGGTGCCCCTAAGGGCAATGAGCAGTTCTTC. The encoded protein is CASSSGAPKGNEQFF.

The chain uses TRBV27 and TRBJ1-2, with TRBD1 matching 10 bases. The junction had 12 bases not matched to a gene; V was cut back by 6 bases and J by 8 bases. CDR1 is MNHEY, CDR2 SMNVEV, per germline (reference sequence). CDR3 length: 15 residues. The CDR3 region has the DNA TGTGCCAGCAGGATCACGGGACAGGGGATTAAAGGCTACACCTTC. It yields the protein CASRITGQGIKGYTF.

This chain connects TRBV5-6 to TRBJ2-5; D possibly corresponds to TRBD2 (6 bases). The CDR3 is made up of 17 amino acids. Trimming stripped 4 bases from V and 1 base from J, with 20 bases between. Germline loops: CDR1 SGHDT, CDR2 YYEEEE. CDR3 region: CASSTMHTGLIQETQYF. CDR3 coding DNA: TGTGCCAGCAGCACAATGCACACGGGACTTATCCAAGAGACCCAGTACTTC.

The rearrangement uses TRBV7-6 and TRBJ2-3, with 10 positions matching TRBD2. Per the germline V gene, CDR1 is SGHVS and CDR2 is FNYEAQ. CDR3 length equals 16 residues. V gave up 1 base and J gave up 4 bases; unmatched junction bases: 5. The CDR3 sequence: CASSLGVAGGPDTQYF. The CDR3 coding sequence is TGTGCCAGCAGCTTAGGAGTAGCGGGAGGCCCAGATACGCAGTATTTT.